The rows below give T cell receptor beta chains drawn from one sample of a study of cytomegalovirus exposure and HLA in healthy donors. Assay: immunoSEQ multiplex PCR; the TCRdb copy retains only in-frame clones and omits some. The table has 130,000 to 150,000 clones, 78% seen once. Specimen: PBMCs. These receptors all come from a female donor in good health and CMV-seronegative. Both conserved end residues are part of each CDR3. Each record gives: CDR3 protein, CDR3 DNA, V gene, J gene, clone size, D gene. A D gene is named only where the DNA matches it firmly. The listing skips clone size in some rows; elsewhere it reads once, few, many or a size class.

CDR3 protein: CALQPPNTGVGTDTQYF
CDR3 DNA: TGTGCACTCCAACCCCCCAATACAGGGGTCGGCACAGATACGCAGTATTTT
V gene: TRBV2
J gene: TRBJ2-3
clone size: -
D gene: TRBD1

CDR3 protein: CASSYYGGGGSYNEQFF
CDR3 DNA: TGCGCCAGCAGCTATTACGGCGGGGGGGGATCCTACAATGAGCAGTTCTTC
V gene: TRBV5-1
J gene: TRBJ2-1
clone size: -
D gene: TRBD2

CDR3 protein: CASSLGRSEQFF
CDR3 DNA: TGTGCCAGCAGCTTGGGGCGGAGCGAGCAGTTCTTC
V gene: TRBV11-2
J gene: TRBJ2-1
clone size: -
D gene: -

CDR3 protein: CASSPLPSGTPRPSYEQYF
CDR3 DNA: TGTGCCAGCTCACCACTTCCTAGCGGGACCCCCCGACCCTCCTACGAGCAGTACTTC
V gene: TRBV18
J gene: TRBJ2-7
clone size: -
D gene: TRBD2

CDR3 protein: CASSLSQGWETQYF
CDR3 DNA: TGCGCCAGCAGCTTGAGCCAGGGGTGGGAGACCCAGTACTTC
V gene: TRBV5-1
J gene: TRBJ2-5
clone size: -
D gene: -

CDR3 protein: CASSTGQGARSYGYTF
CDR3 DNA: TGCGCCAGCAGCACCGGACAGGGGGCACGGAGCTATGGCTACACCTTC
V gene: TRBV5-1
J gene: TRBJ1-2
clone size: -
D gene: TRBD1

CDR3 protein: CSVEFGSISTDTQYF
CDR3 DNA: TGCAGCGTCGAATTCGGGAGTATTAGCACAGATACGCAGTATTTT
V gene: TRBV29-1
J gene: TRBJ2-3
clone size: -
D gene: -

CDR3 protein: CASSVGQGANNSPLHF
CDR3 DNA: TGTGCCAGCAGCGTCGGACAGGGCGCAAATAATTCACCCCTCCACTTT
V gene: TRBV9
J gene: TRBJ1-6
clone size: -
D gene: TRBD1

CDR3 protein: CASSPPLTGLFF
CDR3 DNA: TGTGCCAGCAGCCCTCCCCTGACAGGACTGTTTTTT
V gene: TRBV6-5
J gene: TRBJ1-4
clone size: few
D gene: -

CDR3 protein: CASSPRRVAGRFNEQFF
CDR3 DNA: TGTGCCAGCAGCCCGCGCCGGGTAGCGGGAAGATTCAATGAGCAGTTCTTC
V gene: TRBV11-2
J gene: TRBJ2-1
clone size: -
D gene: TRBD2

CDR3 protein: CASRKDRVMNTEAFF
CDR3 DNA: TGTGCCAGCAGAAAGGACAGGGTCATGAACACTGAAGCTTTCTTT
V gene: TRBV6-1
J gene: TRBJ1-1
clone size: few
D gene: TRBD1

CDR3 protein: CASSPVAGRHTEAFF
CDR3 DNA: TGTGCCAGCAGCCCAGTGGCAGGGAGGCACACTGAAGCTTTCTTT
V gene: TRBV7-2
J gene: TRBJ1-1
clone size: once
D gene: -

CDR3 protein: CASGAVQETQYF
CDR3 DNA: TGTGCCAGCGGGGCAGTCCAGGAGACCCAGTACTTC
V gene: TRBV6-6
J gene: TRBJ2-5
clone size: -
D gene: -

CDR3 protein: CASSYSLYMNTEAFF
CDR3 DNA: TGTGCCAGCAGTTACTCCTTGTACATGAACACTGAAGCTTTCTTT
V gene: TRBV6-6
J gene: TRBJ1-1
clone size: -
D gene: -

CDR3 protein: CASSQTADTQYF
CDR3 DNA: TGTGCCAGCAGCCAAACCGCGGATACGCAGTATTTT
V gene: TRBV6-1
J gene: TRBJ2-3
clone size: -
D gene: -

CDR3 protein: CASRGGQGALTPLHF
CDR3 DNA: TGTGCCAGCAGGGGTGGACAGGGGGCGCTTACACCCCTCCACTTT
V gene: TRBV2
J gene: TRBJ1-6
clone size: -
D gene: TRBD1

CDR3 protein: CAISNSTRVSNEKLFF
CDR3 DNA: TGTGCCATCAGCAACTCGACCAGGGTCAGTAATGAAAAACTGTTTTTT
V gene: TRBV10-3
J gene: TRBJ1-4
clone size: -
D gene: -

CDR3 protein: CASRNRGGWGQYF
CDR3 DNA: TGTGCCAGCAGGAACAGGGGGGGTTGGGGGCAGTACTTC
V gene: TRBV2
J gene: TRBJ2-7
clone size: -
D gene: -

CDR3 protein: CASSFSFSGTGAFYNEQFF
CDR3 DNA: TGTGCCAGCAGTTTTTCTTTCTCCGGGACAGGGGCCTTCTACAATGAGCAGTTCTTC
V gene: TRBV7-9
J gene: TRBJ2-1
clone size: -
D gene: TRBD1

CDR3 protein: CASRNQQGYEQYF
CDR3 DNA: TGTGCCAGCAGAAACCAACAGGGCTACGAGCAGTACTTC
V gene: TRBV6-6
J gene: TRBJ2-7
clone size: -
D gene: -

CDR3 protein: CASSVGGETQYF
CDR3 DNA: TGTGCCAGCAGTGTAGGGGGAGAGACCCAGTACTTC
V gene: TRBV2
J gene: TRBJ2-5
clone size: -
D gene: -

CDR3 protein: CASSLANSYEQYF
CDR3 DNA: TGTGCCAGCAGCTTAGCTAACTCCTACGAGCAGTACTTC
V gene: TRBV7-9
J gene: TRBJ2-7
clone size: few
D gene: -

CDR3 protein: CSVDFHGRPQHF
CDR3 DNA: TGCAGCGTTGACTTTCACGGGAGGCCCCAGCATTTT
V gene: TRBV29-1
J gene: TRBJ1-5
clone size: -
D gene: -

CDR3 protein: CATSRDRDKNNQPQHF
CDR3 DNA: TGTGCCACCAGCAGAGATCGAGACAAGAACAATCAGCCCCAGCATTTT
V gene: TRBV15
J gene: TRBJ1-5
clone size: -
D gene: -

CDR3 protein: CARGLAVYEQYF
CDR3 DNA: TGTGCCAGAGGACTAGCGGTCTACGAGCAGTACTTC
V gene: TRBV7-8
J gene: TRBJ2-7
clone size: many
D gene: TRBD2

CDR3 protein: CASSLWPQGSNQPQHF
CDR3 DNA: TGTGCCAGCAGTTTATGGCCCCAGGGTAGCAATCAGCCCCAGCATTTT
V gene: TRBV28
J gene: TRBJ1-5
clone size: -
D gene: -

CDR3 protein: CASSPAGVSYEQYF
CDR3 DNA: TGTGCCAGCAGCCCAGCGGGGGTTTCCTACGAGCAGTACTTC
V gene: TRBV2
J gene: TRBJ2-7
clone size: -
D gene: TRBD2

CDR3 protein: CASSDSQFQETQYF
CDR3 DNA: TGTGCCAGCAGCGATAGCCAGTTCCAAGAGACCCAGTACTTC
V gene: TRBV9
J gene: TRBJ2-5
clone size: -
D gene: -

CDR3 protein: CASSPVRTSGSDTQYF
CDR3 DNA: TGCGCCAGCAGCCCAGTCAGGACTAGCGGGTCAGATACGCAGTATTTT
V gene: TRBV4-3
J gene: TRBJ2-3
clone size: once
D gene: TRBD2

CDR3 protein: CSVGGSGGGETQYF
CDR3 DNA: TGCAGCGTTGGTGGGAGCGGGGGGGGTGAGACCCAGTACTTC
V gene: TRBV29-1
J gene: TRBJ2-5
clone size: -
D gene: TRBD2

CDR3 protein: CAWSGMADTQYF
CDR3 DNA: TGTGCCTGGAGCGGGATGGCAGATACGCAGTATTTT
V gene: TRBV30
J gene: TRBJ2-3
clone size: -
D gene: -

CDR3 protein: CASSGTGDNSPLHF
CDR3 DNA: TGTGCCAGTAGTGGGACAGGGGATAATTCACCCCTCCACTTT
V gene: TRBV19
J gene: TRBJ1-6
clone size: -
D gene: TRBD1

CDR3 protein: CASSGAPGVSNEQYF
CDR3 DNA: TGTGCCAGCAGCGGCGCCCCAGGGGTTTCCAACGAGCAGTACTTC
V gene: TRBV9
J gene: TRBJ2-7
clone size: -
D gene: -

CDR3 protein: CASSWGQGAMGYTF
CDR3 DNA: TGTGCCAGCAGCTGGGGACAGGGGGCTATGGGCTACACCTTC
V gene: TRBV5-8
J gene: TRBJ1-2
clone size: -
D gene: TRBD1

CDR3 protein: CASNLGLASTDTQYF
CDR3 DNA: TGTGCCAGTAATCTGGGACTAGCGAGCACAGATACGCAGTATTTT
V gene: TRBV19
J gene: TRBJ2-3
clone size: -
D gene: TRBD2

CDR3 protein: CASSTTSGTHYEQYF
CDR3 DNA: TGTGCCAGCAGTACGACTAGCGGTACGCACTACGAGCAGTACTTC
V gene: TRBV2
J gene: TRBJ2-7
clone size: few
D gene: TRBD2

CDR3 protein: CASSPEGQWHGYTF
CDR3 DNA: TGTGCCAGCAGCCCTGAGGGACAGTGGCATGGCTACACCTTC
V gene: TRBV28
J gene: TRBJ1-2
clone size: -
D gene: TRBD1

CDR3 protein: CASRSNTGELFF
CDR3 DNA: TGTGCCAGCAGATCTAACACCGGGGAGCTGTTTTTT
V gene: TRBV28
J gene: TRBJ2-2
clone size: -
D gene: -

CDR3 protein: CASSFTGMGTEAFF
CDR3 DNA: TGTGCCAGCAGCTTCACAGGGATGGGCACTGAAGCTTTCTTT
V gene: TRBV6-5
J gene: TRBJ1-1
clone size: -
D gene: -

CDR3 protein: CASSYSVSRDEQYF
CDR3 DNA: TGTGCCAGCAGTTACTCGGTCTCGAGGGACGAGCAGTACTTC
V gene: TRBV6-6
J gene: TRBJ2-7
clone size: -
D gene: -

CDR3 protein: CASTREGDRGPTSGANVLTF
CDR3 DNA: TGTGCCAGCACCCGGGAAGGCGACAGGGGACCCACCTCTGGGGCCAACGTCCTGACTTTC
V gene: TRBV9
J gene: TRBJ2-6
clone size: -
D gene: TRBD1

CDR3 protein: CAWSGPGWGQGLYEQYF
CDR3 DNA: TGTGCCTGGAGCGGACCGGGATGGGGGCAGGGTCTCTACGAGCAGTACTTC
V gene: TRBV30
J gene: TRBJ2-7
clone size: once
D gene: -